This T cell receptor beta chain was observed in a study of PD-L1 blockade in urothelial cancer. Study context: Intravenous atezolizumab, 1,200 mg every 3 weeks, was begun by patients around 2014. Study-wide results and caveats: Survival was better when pretreatment blood TCR clonality fell below the median.

Specified time point: peripheral blood 6 weeks after treatment start. In regard to this clone: Its cognate antigen is unknown.

CDR1 and CDR2 from the germline V gene are ENHRY and SYGVKD. Trimming took off 10 bases at V and 1 base at J, with 16 bases between the two ends. The CDR3 covers 14 residues. Profiling relied on immunoSEQ multiplex PCR, and the TCRdb table lists in-frame clones only, not all of them. The sample has about 41,000 clones, about 85% seen once. The clonotype comes from a man in his sixties or seventies with urothelial cancer. The sample here was PBMCs, taken around atezolizumab (anti-PD-L1) treatment. The V and J genes are TRBV10-3 and TRBJ1-1; D may be TRBD1 (5 bases). The CDR3 here is CATFGGGQNTEAFF. CDR3 nucleotide sequence: TGTGCCACCTTCGGGGGAGGGCAGAACACTGAAGCTTTCTTT.